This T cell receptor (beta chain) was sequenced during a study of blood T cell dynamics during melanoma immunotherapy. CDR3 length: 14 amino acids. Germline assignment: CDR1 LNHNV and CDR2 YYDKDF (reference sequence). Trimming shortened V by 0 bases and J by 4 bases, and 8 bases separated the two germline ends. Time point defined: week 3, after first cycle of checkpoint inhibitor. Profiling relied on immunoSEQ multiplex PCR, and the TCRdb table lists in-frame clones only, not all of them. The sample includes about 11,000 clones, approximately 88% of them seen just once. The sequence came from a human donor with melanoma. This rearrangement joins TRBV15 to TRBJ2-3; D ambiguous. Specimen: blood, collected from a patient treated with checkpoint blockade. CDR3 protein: CATSRDRASDTQYF. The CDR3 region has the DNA TGTGCCACCAGCAGAGATAGAGCATCAGATACGCAGTATTTT.